The 22 T cell receptor beta chains below come from one sample, sequenced in a study of blood T cells in healthy people across ages. With a J-beta primer mix and a sample-barcoded 5' primer, a second PCR ran 7 to 11 cycles. Each CDR3 protein is one row after TCRdb ran MiXCR on the 5' RACE reads. The sample lists approximately 900,000 distinct CDR3 sequences, about 27% occurring once. The same sample was also studied in work on T cells of mothers and their children.

Sequenced input: blood. Receptors originate from a woman between 40 and 55 years old in good health.

This clonotype has a handful of counts. Germline is not matched at one junction end, which may reflect a read error. V usage is TRBV7-3 and J usage is TRBJ2-1; D is uncertain. Germline V gene sequence: CDR1 SGHTA, CDR2 FQGTGA. This CDR3 is 13 amino acids long. The CDR3 sequence: CASCFRAYNEQFF. CDR3 DNA: TGTGCCAGCTGCTTCCGCGCGTACAATGAGCAGTTCTTC.

Only a few counts were recorded for this clonotype. The chain couples TRBV5-1 to TRBJ2-7; 7 bases align to TRBD1. This CDR3 is built from 17 residues. V trimming: 0 bases; J trimming: 3 bases; junction bases outside the gene matches: 12. Germline V gene lookup returns CDR1 SGHRS and CDR2 YFSETQ. This CDR3 is CASSLAQTRTGGYEQYF. The CDR3 DNA reads TGCGCCAGCAGCTTGGCCCAAACCCGGACAGGAGGCTACGAGCAGTACTTC.

This clonotype was found a few times. Given a much more abundant clone one base away, this may be a read error. This sequence joins TRBV20-1 and TRBJ2-5; weak D call: TRBD2 (6 bases). Germline V gene sequence: CDR1 DFQATT, CDR2 SNEGSKA (reference sequence). V lost 8 bases and J 11 bases, leaving 27 bases between the germline ends. This CDR3 contains 14 residues. The CDR3 DNA follows: TGCAGTTCAGGGCGAGGGGTGCGGGGCAATGAGCAGTACTTC. Amino acid sequence: CSSGRGVRGNEQYF.

This clonotype was counted only a few times. This chain links TRBV9 with TRBJ2-5, with 7 bases fitting TRBD1. This CDR3 is built from 15 residues. Germline-derived CDR1 and CDR2 are SGDLS and YYNGEE. V was clipped by 3 bases and J by 0 bases; unmatched bases: 5. Written as DNA, the CDR3 is TGTGCCAGCAGCGCCTTGGGACAGCACCAAGAGACCCAGTACTTC. It translates to CASSALGQHQETQYF.

The rearrangement links TRBV18 to TRBJ2-4; D is possibly TRBD1 or TRBD2 (5 bases each). V was shortened by 5 bases and J by 0 bases, with 14 bases between the two germline ends. The CDR3 consists of 16 residues. The germline CDR1 and CDR2 sequences are KGHSH and LQKENI. In DNA, the CDR3 is TGTGCCAGCTCAGGAGTGGCCGGGACAGCCAAAAACATTCAGTACTTC. Translating it yields CASSGVAGTAKNIQYF.

The chain uses TRBV12-3 or TRBV12-4 and TRBJ1-5; D may be TRBD1 (6 bases). With 5 bases removed from V and 5 bases from J, the gap between germline ends came to 13 bases. CDR3 length equals 14 residues. CDR3 residues: CASSPGTFYQPQHF. The CDR3, as DNA: TGTGCCAGCAGTCCCGGGACATTTTATCAGCCCCAGCATTTT.

J is TRBJ2-1 and V is TRBV3-1, with D perhaps matching TRBD1 or TRBD2 (5 bases each). The end of the DNA aligns better with TRBJ2-7, so the J call may be wrong. This CDR3 spans 16 amino acids. The V gene's germline CDR1 is LGHDT and CDR2 YNNKEL (reference sequence). CDR3 protein: CASSQAVGASYNEQYF. The CDR3 DNA is TGTGCCAGCAGCCAAGCTGTCGGGGCCTCCTACAATGAGCAGTACTTC.

The V call is TRBV14, the J call TRBJ2-5; D uncertain. The CDR3 loop spans 13 amino acids. The germline V gene encodes CDR1 SGHDN and CDR2 FVKESK. The germline V and J ends were trimmed by 4 bases and 4 bases, with 10 bases remaining between them. The CDR3 sequence is CASSPWTGETQYF. CDR3 bases: TGTGCCAGCAGCCCGTGGACGGGAGAGACCCAGTACTTC.

This clonotype was counted ten times or more. The chain carries TRBV7-2 and TRBJ1-5; D is unclear. V was shortened by 2 bases and J by 4 bases, with 6 bases between the two germline ends. Per germline, CDR1 SGHTA and CDR2 FQGNSA. The CDR3 is 13 amino acids. This chain's CDR3 is CASSLNLNQPQHF. In DNA form, the CDR3 reads TGTGCCAGCAGCTTAAACCTTAATCAGCCCCAGCATTTT.

This clonotype showed up many times. This chain connects TRBV12-3 or TRBV12-4 to TRBJ2-3; D may correspond to TRBD1 or TRBD2 (5 bases each). The CDR3 covers 15 residues. V dropped 3 bases and J dropped 3 bases, with 13 bases sitting between them. The CDR3 reads CASSFQQGGTDTQYF. The DNA for the CDR3 is TGTGCCAGCAGTTTTCAGCAGGGCGGGACAGATACGCAGTATTTT.

The chain is built from TRBV6-2 or TRBV6-3 and TRBJ2-1, with D hard to call. This CDR3 spans 15 amino acids. Germline loops: CDR1 MNHEY, CDR2 SVGEGT. Trimming left V 2 bases short and J 0 bases short, with 8 bases between. CDR3 residues: CASSYSQVSYNEQFF. The CDR3 DNA reads TGTGCCAGCAGTTACAGCCAGGTCTCCTACAATGAGCAGTTCTTC.

For this clonotype: A much larger clone lies one base from this, so it may be a read error. The chain employs TRBV5-6 and TRBJ2-2; D remains unclear. Germline CDR1 reads SGHDT; CDR2 reads YYEEEE. Trimming removed 7 bases at V and 4 bases at J, with 8 bases between. The CDR3 contains 12 residues. CDR3 residues: CASCSSTGELFF. CDR3 DNA sequence: TGTGCCAGCTGTTCCTCCACCGGGGAGCTGTTTTTT.

On this clonotype itself: A read error may be the cause here, since a much bigger clone is one base away. V gene TRBV20-1 combines with J gene TRBJ2-5; D tentatively fits TRBD1 or TRBD2 (5 bases each). With 5 bases removed from V and 1 base from J, the gap between germline ends came to 14 bases. CDR1 and CDR2 from the germline V gene are DFQATT and SNEGSKA (reference sequence). CDR3 length equals 14 residues. The DNA for the CDR3 is TGCAGTGCTGGAGTGGGGGACCCCCAAGAGACCCAGTACTTC. This gives the protein CSAGVGDPQETQYF.

This clonotype was observed a few times. This chain connects TRBV29-1 to TRBJ2-3; D is possibly TRBD2 (6 bases). Germline V gene lookup returns CDR1 SQVTM and CDR2 ANQGSEA. This CDR3 comprises 12 residues. Between the trimmed V and J ends, which lost 5 bases and 3 bases, there was a span of 9 bases. The CDR3 DNA reads TGCAGCGTTACCGGGGGTACAGATACGCAGTATTTT. Translation: CSVTGGTDTQYF.

This rearrangement joins TRBV20-1 to TRBJ2-7, with D tentatively TRBD1 (6 bases). V gave up 5 bases and J gave up 3 bases, with 14 bases separating them. Germline V lookup: CDR1 DFQATT, CDR2 SNEGSKA (reference sequence). The CDR3 is 13 residues long. CDR3 nucleotides: TGCAGTGCTCGAGGGGGTGGGGGCTACGAGCAGTACTTC. Its translation: CSARGGGGYEQYF.

This clonotype appeared a few times. This sequence joins TRBV15 and TRBJ2-7, with D possibly TRBD2 on 6 matching bases. Trimming shortened V by 6 bases and J by 1 base, and 16 bases separated the two germline ends. Germline CDR1 is LNHNV and CDR2 is YYDKDF (reference sequence). The CDR3 is 15 amino acids. The CDR3 here is CATRRDAGSSYEQYF. The CDR3 DNA is TGTGCCACCAGAAGGGACGCGGGGAGTTCCTACGAGCAGTACTTC.

This clonotype came up a few times. The chain combines TRBV7-2 with TRBJ2-5; TRBD1 agrees at 9 bases. V was pared by 4 bases and J by 3 bases, with 6 bases of the junction left unmatched. CDR3 length: 15 amino acids. Germline V CDR1 and CDR2: SGHTA, FQGNSA. The CDR3 spells CASSWQGQGEETQYF. The CDR3 DNA follows: TGTGCCAGCAGCTGGCAGGGACAGGGTGAAGAGACCCAGTACTTC.

Notes on this clonotype: A clone one base away is much larger, so this may be a read error. The J gene is TRBJ2-6, the V gene TRBV27; D assignment may be TRBD1 or TRBD2 (5 bases each). Germline V gene sequence: CDR1 MNHEY, CDR2 SMNVEV (reference sequence). This CDR3 is 18 amino acids long. For the CDR3, the DNA is TGTGCCGGCAGTACTATCGTCCAGGGAGCGTGGGGGGCCAACGTCCTGACTTTC. Translated, it gives CAGSTIVQGAWGANVLTF.

In its sample, this clonotype was seen many times. Here the CDR3 reads CASSEKGLAGNEQFF. CDR3 DNA sequence: TGTGCCAGCAGTGAAAAGGGACTAGCGGGGAATGAGCAGTTCTTC. The rearrangement links TRBV2 to TRBJ2-1; 13 positions match TRBD2. CDR3 length equals 15 residues. After removal of 2 bases from V and 7 bases from J, the junction contained 2 bases not matched to a gene. The germline V gene encodes CDR1 SNHLY and CDR2 FYNNEI.

This clonotype was counted many times. This chain uses TRBV20-1 with TRBJ1-2; 7 bases are a match to TRBD1. The trim removed 3 bases at V and 7 bases at J, leaving 8 bases unmatched. Germline loops: CDR1 DFQATT, CDR2 SNEGSKA (reference sequence). The CDR3 contains 13 residues. The CDR3 sequence is CSASPGQVGGYTF. CDR3 bases: TGCAGTGCTAGTCCTGGACAGGTCGGTGGCTACACCTTC.

The V and J genes are TRBV7-9 and TRBJ2-6; weak D call: TRBD1 (5 bases). The germline gives CDR1 SEHNR, CDR2 FQNEAQ (reference sequence). This CDR3 spans 17 amino acids. Between the trimmed V and J ends, which lost 4 bases and 0 bases, there was a span of 13 bases. The DNA of the CDR3 is TGTGCCAGCAGCTACGCGCAGGGAAACTCTGGGGCCAACGTCCTGACTTTC. Protein product: CASSYAQGNSGANVLTF.

This clonotype has just a few counts. Likely a read error: the CDR3 ends without its conserved phenylalanine or tryptophan. The chain employs TRBV14 and TRBJ2-7, with D perhaps matching TRBD1 (5 bases). Germline CDR1 reads SGHDN; CDR2 reads FVKESK. The CDR3 has 13 residues. V was clipped by 1 base and J by 5 bases, with 9 bases between them. Here the CDR3 reads CASSQVTDHEQYL. The DNA of the CDR3 is TGTGCCAGCAGCCAAGTGACAGACCACGAGCAGTACCTC.